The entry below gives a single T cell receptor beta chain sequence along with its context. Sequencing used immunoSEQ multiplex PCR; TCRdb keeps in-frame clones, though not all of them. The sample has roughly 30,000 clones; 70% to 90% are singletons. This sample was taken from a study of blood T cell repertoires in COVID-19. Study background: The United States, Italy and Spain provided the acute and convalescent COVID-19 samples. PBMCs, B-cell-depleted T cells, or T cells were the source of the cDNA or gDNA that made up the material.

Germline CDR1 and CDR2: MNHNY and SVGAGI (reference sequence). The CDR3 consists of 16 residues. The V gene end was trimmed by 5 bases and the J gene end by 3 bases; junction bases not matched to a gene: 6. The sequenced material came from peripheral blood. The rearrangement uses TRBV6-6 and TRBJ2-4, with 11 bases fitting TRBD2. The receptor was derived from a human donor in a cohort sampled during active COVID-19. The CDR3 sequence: CASSAHSGGGKNIQYF. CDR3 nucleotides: TGTGCCAGCAGTGCCCATAGCGGGGGGGGCAAAAACATTCAGTACTTC.